Listed below are T cell receptor beta chains from one sample, sequenced in a study of tumor-infiltrating lymphocytes in primary liver carcinoma. TCRdb fed the multiplex PCR reads into MiXCR, producing one record per CDR3 protein. The table shows 95,000 to 100,000 distinct CDR3 sequences, with around 66% occurring only once. Specimen: liver tumor tissue from sampling region 2. Receptors originate from a woman aged 55 to 70 with primary liver carcinoma and hepatitis B virus infection. Each CDR3 is given with its conserved first and last residue. Each record gives: V gene, clone size, J gene, D gene, CDR3 protein, CDR3 DNA. D genes are given only for firm matches. A row's size may be missing; if present it is once, few, many or a size class.

TRBV13	many	TRBJ2-3	TRBD2	CASSLALAGGPDTQYF	TGTGCCAGCAGCTTAGCGCTAGCGGGAGGACCAGATACGCAGTATTTT
TRBV10-3	-	TRBJ2-3	TRBD2	CASRSGSGTDTQYF	TGTGCCAGCAGAAGCGGGAGCGGTACAGATACGCAGTATTTT
TRBV11-2	-	TRBJ2-3	-	CASRVDREDTQYF	TGTGCCAGCAGAGTAGATCGAGAAGATACGCAGTATTTT
TRBV30	-	TRBJ1-1	-	CAWESPLRAGRLTEAFF	TGTGCCTGGGAATCACCACTAAGGGCAGGGCGACTTACTGAAGCTTTCTTT
TRBV11-2	-	TRBJ1-2	-	CISSLEPTNYGYTF	TGTATCAGCAGTTTAGAGCCTACTAACTATGGCTACACCTTC
TRBV7-9	many	TRBJ2-7	TRBD1	CASSPQGAFYEQYF	TGTGCCAGCAGCCCACAGGGGGCTTTCTACGAGCAGTACTTC
TRBV28	-	TRBJ2-7	-	CASRVGDPGKEQYF	TGTGCCAGCAGGGTAGGGGACCCTGGAAAGGAGCAATACTTC
TRBV7-9	-	TRBJ1-1	-	CDSSSQMNTEAYF	TGTGACAGCAGCTCGCAGATGAACACTGAAGCTTACTTT
TRBV7-8	-	TRBJ1-2	-	CASALSRENGYIF	TGTGCCAGCGCCTTAAGTCGGGAAAATGGCTACATCTTC
TRBV4-1	-	TRBJ2-5	-	CASSPMRGGVRTQYF	TGCGCCAGCAGCCCCATGCGCGGAGGGGTTAGGACCCAGTACTTC
TRBV6-5	once	TRBJ2-7	TRBD2	CASKALLGLADEQYF	TGTGCCAGCAAAGCCTTACTGGGACTAGCCGACGAGCAGTACTTC
TRBV11-2	-	TRBJ1-5	-	CVSNSGLAGPDTQHF	TGTGTCAGCAACTCGGGACTAGCGGGACCAGATACGCAGCATTTT